The 8 T cell receptor beta chains presented below share a single source sample, sequenced in a study of identical twins. TCRdb recomputed calls from the 5' RACE reads with MiXCR, one row per CDR3 protein. The sample gives 690,000 or so distinct CDR3 sequences, around 6.1% of which show up once; roughly 2% is in the top ten. What was sequenced was naive T cells sorted from blood. The receptors originated from a man aged 18 to 30 in good health.

The chain carries TRBV18 and TRBJ1-2; no clear D. Germline V CDR1 and CDR2: KGHSH, LQKENI. The CDR3 totals 14 residues. The V end was cut by 1 base, the J end by 7 bases, with 13 bases between. CDR3 sequence: CASSPLEERGGYTF. The CDR3 nucleotides read TGTGCCAGCTCACCACTCGAAGAACGTGGTGGCTACACCTTC.

A few counts support this clonotype. The chain combines TRBV20-1 with TRBJ1-5; D is perhaps TRBD1 (6 bases). V lost 4 bases to trimming and J lost 7 bases, with 14 bases between them. CDR3 length: 13 residues. CDR1 is DFQATT, CDR2 SNEGSKA, per germline (reference sequence). This chain's CDR3 is CSATPGRGQPQHF. CDR3 DNA: TGCAGTGCTACCCCAGGGAGGGGGCAGCCCCAGCATTTT.

Turning to this clonotype: This may come from a read error, since a much larger clone is one base off. The chain employs TRBV5-6 and TRBJ2-7, with D hard to call. Germline lookup yields CDR1 SGHDT and CDR2 YYEEEE. V shed 2 bases and J shed 4 bases, with 16 bases lying between them. This CDR3 comprises 15 residues. As DNA, the CDR3 is TGTGCCAGCAGCTTTTCTCCGGCCGTTGCATACGAGCAGTACTTC. Translated: CASSFSPAVAYEQYF.

The rearrangement uses TRBV30 and TRBJ2-5; D might be TRBD1 (6 bases). The CDR3 spans 16 residues. V lost 0 bases and J lost 2, with 16 bases in between. Germline V lookup: CDR1 GTSNPN, CDR2 SVGIG (reference sequence). In DNA form, the CDR3 reads TGTGCCTGGAGTGTACCCAGGACAGAGAAACAAGAGACCCAGTACTTC. Its protein is CAWSVPRTEKQETQYF. The complete variable domain, with remaining parts taken from reference TRBV30 and TRBJ2-5, reads SQTIHQWPATLVQPVGSPLSLECTVEGTSNPNLYWYRQAAGRGLQLLFYSVGIGQISSEVPQNLSASRPQDRQFILSSKKLLLSDSGFYLCAWSVPRTEKQETQYFGPGTRLLVL.

In this sample, this clonotype turned up many times. This chain links TRBV15 with TRBJ2-5, with unresolved D. The CDR3 has 12 amino acids. Trimming stripped 0 bases from V and 5 bases from J, with 4 bases between. CDR1 is LNHNV, CDR2 YYDKDF, per germline (reference sequence). CDR3 residues: CATSRDRETQYF. The CDR3 region has the DNA TGTGCCACCAGCAGAGATCGTGAGACCCAGTACTTC.

This clonotype was counted many times. The chain employs TRBV4-3 and TRBJ2-1; 7 bases line up with TRBD2. This CDR3 spans 15 amino acids. Looked up from germline, CDR1 is LGHNA and CDR2 is YSLEER. Trimming at V came to 3 bases and at J to 5 bases, leaving 7 bases not matched to a gene. The CDR3: CASSQREGLDNEQFF. CDR3 bases: TGCGCCAGCAGCCAGCGGGAAGGACTAGACAATGAGCAGTTCTTC.

This clonotype came up many times. This rearrangement joins TRBV5-5 to TRBJ2-1; D is undetermined. Germline CDR1 and CDR2: SGHKS and YYEKEE (reference sequence). Trimming pared 1 base from V and 4 bases from J, leaving 9 bases between. CDR3 size: 14 residues. Here the CDR3 DNA reads TGTGCCAGCAGCTTGTCGGCTTTTTACAATGAGCAGTTCTTC. This sequence encodes CASSLSAFYNEQFF.

This clonotype has a count of ten or more. The chain uses TRBV6-1 and TRBJ1-3; the D gene is possibly TRBD1 (5 bases). Trimming took off 6 bases at V and 0 bases at J, with 12 bases between the two ends. Germline CDR1 and CDR2: MNHNS and SASEGT. This CDR3 has 15 amino acids. For the CDR3, the DNA is TGTGCCAGCAGCGCCAGGGCACCCTCTGGAAACACCATATATTTT. Its protein is CASSARAPSGNTIYF.